The present T cell receptor beta chain was sequenced within a study of blood T cell repertoires in COVID-19. The germline V gene has CDR1 LGHDT and CDR2 YNNKEL (reference sequence). This CDR3 has 16 residues. The V segment lost 2 bases and the J segment 7 bases; nucleotides outside the gene matches: 11. Assay used: immunoSEQ multiplex PCR; TCRdb lists only in-frame clones, some missing. The sample shows just under 150,000 clones, roughly 86% of them seen only once. This TCR was recovered from a woman between 50 and 59 years old with acute or convalescent COVID-19. The chain is built from TRBV3-1 (or the pseudogene TRBV3-2) and TRBJ2-3, with 8 positions matching TRBD2. Sample: peripheral blood. CDR3 nucleotide sequence: TGTGCCAGCAGCCAAACGGGAGGGGCGAATGGAAATACGCAGTATTTT. This codes for CASSQTGGANGNTQYF.